This T cell receptor (beta chain) came from a study of CD4+ T cells in melanoma. Note on this clone: Its specificity is not known.

Measured with immunoSEQ multiplex PCR; TCRdb has only the in-frame clones, and not every one. This table has 11,000 or so clones, less than 75% appearing once. General study findings and limits: CD8+ T cell, macrophage and B cell function reportedly correlated with neoantigen-specific CD4+ T cells. Diverse differentiation states were reported for melanoma neoantigen-specific CD4+ T cells.

The sequenced sample consisted of cells from a culture (not recorded whether cultured in vitro). The receptor was isolated from a human donor with melanoma.

CDR3 residues: CASSLGDGAHPLHF. CDR3 coding DNA: TGTGCCAGCAGCTTAGGGGACGGAGCTCATCCCCTCCACTTT. V usage is TRBV7-9 and J usage is TRBJ1-6; tentatively, D is TRBD1 (5 bases). Germline CDR1 SEHNR, CDR2 FQNEAQ (reference sequence). The CDR3 loop spans 14 amino acids. V shed 1 base and J shed 13 bases, with 14 bases lying between them.